This T cell receptor beta chain was captured in a study of blood T cell repertoires in COVID-19. Looking at the study overall: Donors in the United States, Italy and Spain gave samples during acute or convalescent COVID-19. From T cells, B-cell-depleted T cells, or PBMCs came the material, which was cDNA or gDNA.

The authors' processing: By means of reference gene primer amplification, nucleated cell counts were estimated. TCRdb's copy holds only in-frame clones and misses some; the assay was immunoSEQ multiplex PCR. That table supplies the V and J calls and clone size; D and trimming were determined from the DNA. The sample lists a few hundred thousand clones, 65% to 85% occurring once. Germline V gene sequence: CDR1 LNHDA, CDR2 SQIVND (reference sequence). CDR3 length: 15 amino acids. Trimming at V came to 4 bases and at J to 7 bases, leaving 10 bases not matched to a gene. The chain has TRBV19 and TRBJ1-5, with 7 bases that match TRBD1. Material: peripheral blood. The receptor comes from a woman aged 45-60 years with acute or convalescent COVID-19. The CDR3 loop is CASSRGDRAGQPQHF. The CDR3 nucleotides are TGTGCCAGTAGTAGGGGCGACAGGGCAGGCCAGCCCCAGCATTTT.